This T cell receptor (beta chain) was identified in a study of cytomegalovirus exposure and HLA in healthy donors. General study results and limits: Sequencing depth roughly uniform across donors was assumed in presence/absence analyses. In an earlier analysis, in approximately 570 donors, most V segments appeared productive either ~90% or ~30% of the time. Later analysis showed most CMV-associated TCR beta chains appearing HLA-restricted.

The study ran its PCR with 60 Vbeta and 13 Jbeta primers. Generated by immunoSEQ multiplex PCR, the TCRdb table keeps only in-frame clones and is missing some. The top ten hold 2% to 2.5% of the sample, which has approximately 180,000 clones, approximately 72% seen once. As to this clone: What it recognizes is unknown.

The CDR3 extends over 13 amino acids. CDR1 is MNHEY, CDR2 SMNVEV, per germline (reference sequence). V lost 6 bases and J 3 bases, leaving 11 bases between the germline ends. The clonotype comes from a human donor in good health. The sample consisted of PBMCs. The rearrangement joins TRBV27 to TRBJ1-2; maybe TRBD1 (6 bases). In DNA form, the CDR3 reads TGTGCCAGCAGACCTCAGGGGTACTATGGCTACACCTTC. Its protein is CASRPQGYYGYTF.